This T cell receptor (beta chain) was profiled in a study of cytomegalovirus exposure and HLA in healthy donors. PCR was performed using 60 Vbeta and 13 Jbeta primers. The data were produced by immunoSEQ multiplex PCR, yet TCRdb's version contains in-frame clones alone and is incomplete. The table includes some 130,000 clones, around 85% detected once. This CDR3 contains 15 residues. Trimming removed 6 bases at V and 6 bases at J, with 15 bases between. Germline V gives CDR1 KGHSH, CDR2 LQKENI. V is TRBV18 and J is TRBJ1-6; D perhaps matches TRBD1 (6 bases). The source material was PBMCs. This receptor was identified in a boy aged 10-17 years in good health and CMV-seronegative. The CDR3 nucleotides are TGTGCCAGCTCTCAATACAGGGTTGGTAATTCACCCCTCCACTTT. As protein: CASSQYRVGNSPLHF.